This entry lists 24 T cell receptor beta chains sequenced from one sample in a study of CXCR3-negative and CXCR3-positive naive CD8 T cells. The TRB cDNA libraries were prepared by 5' RACE with UMI labels. From the 5' RACE reads, TCRdb lists one entry per CDR3 protein and no DNA. Its table lists 46,000 or so distinct CDR3 sequences. Sequenced: naive CXCR3- CD8+ T cells from blood. This sample's subset: CD45RO-CCR7+CD27+CD95- naive CD8+ T cells lacking CXCR3 (TNR3-). These receptors all stem from a human donor in good health. Some clones in this sample may be carry-over from other donors' samples.

The chain has TRBV21-1 and TRBJ2-7. TRBV21-1 counts as a pseudogene. The CDR3 extends over 13 amino acids. CDR3 amino acids: CASNHASACEQYF.

This clonotype is deemed medium-sized by its frequency. V usage is TRBV15 and J usage is TRBJ1-4. This CDR3 is built from 15 residues. Germline values: CDR1 LNHNV, CDR2 YYDKDF (reference sequence). The CDR3 reads CATSIGAATNEKLFF.

The chain links TRBV5-1 to TRBJ2-3. Germline V CDR1 and CDR2: SGHRS, YFSETQ. The CDR3 contains 14 residues. Here the CDR3 reads CASSLGFRADTQYF.

V is TRBV12-3 or TRBV12-4 and J is TRBJ2-1; TCRdb designates TRBD2, a call that cannot be tested without DNA. This CDR3 is 14 amino acids long. The CDR3: CASSLTGGYNEQFF.

The J gene is TRBJ2-1, the V gene TRBV9. CDR1 SGDLS and CDR2 YYNGEE come from the germline V gene. There are 12 residues in the CDR3. CDR3: CASSVNSNEQFF.

The chain couples TRBV6-2 or TRBV6-3 to TRBJ2-6; TCRdb's D gene call, TRBD1, goes unchecked for lack of DNA. This CDR3 comprises 19 residues. Germline lookup yields CDR1 MNHEY and CDR2 SVGEGT. The CDR3 region is CASSYSLGREAAGANVLTF.

This chain joins TRBV28 and TRBJ2-7; TCRdb returns TRBD1, unconfirmable since there is no DNA. This CDR3 is 13 amino acids long. Germline V gene data show CDR1 as MDHEN and CDR2 as SYDVKM. Here the CDR3 reads CASSPRTLYEQYF.

This chain uses TRBV12-3 or TRBV12-4 with TRBJ1-6; TCRdb's D call of TRBD1 is untestable without DNA. This CDR3 contains 16 residues. This chain's CDR3 is CASSLILDSYNSPLHF.

The chain recombines TRBV18 with TRBJ2-7. Looked up from germline, CDR1 is KGHSH and CDR2 is LQKENI. The CDR3 is 14 residues long. The CDR3 is CASSPPLRSYEQYF. The whole variable domain, remainder taken from reference TRBV18 and TRBJ2-7, is NAGVMQNPRHLVRRRGQEARLRCSPMKGHSHVYWYRQLPEEGLKFMVYLQKENIIDESGMPKERFSAEFPKEGPSILRIQQVVRGDSAAYFCASSPPLRSYEQYFGPGTRLTVT.

The chain links TRBV9 to TRBJ2-7; TCRdb lists TRBD1, though no DNA is available to test this call. Per germline, CDR1 SGDLS and CDR2 YYNGEE. This CDR3 contains 15 residues. CDR3 residues: CASSVGTGVSYEQYF.

The rearrangement links TRBV6-2 or TRBV6-3 to TRBJ2-5; TCRdb's D call, TRBD1, is unchecked because there is no DNA. This CDR3 is built from 17 residues. CDR1 and CDR2 from the germline V gene are MNHEY and SVGEGT. The chain's CDR3 is CASSYSIAQGKEETQYF.

The rearrangement links TRBV12-5 to TRBJ2-1; checking the TCRdb D call of TRBD2 is not possible without DNA. The CDR3 runs 17 residues. Germline loops: CDR1 LGHNT, CDR2 FRNRAP. The CDR3 region is CASGLGLAGVWDNEQFF. The whole variable domain, filled in from reference TRBV12-5 and TRBJ2-1, reads DARVTQTPRHKVTEMGQEVTMRCQPILGHNTVFWYRQTMMQGLELLAYFRNRAPLDDSGMPKDRFSAEMPDATLATLKIQPSEPRDSAVYFCASGLGLAGVWDNEQFFGPGTRLTVL.

V is TRBV7-2 and J is TRBJ2-1. Germline-derived CDR1 and CDR2 are SGHTA and FQGNSA. The CDR3 is 12 residues long. The CDR3: CASSSFTNEQFF.

The CDR3 sequence: CASSLDGKNIQYF. The gene calls are TRBV27 and TRBJ2-4. CDR1 is MNHEY and CDR2 is SMNVEV in the germline V gene (reference sequence). The CDR3 consists of 13 residues.

V usage is TRBV13 and J usage is TRBJ2-4; with no DNA, the TCRdb D assignment of TRBD1 cannot be verified. Germline V CDR1 and CDR2: PRHDT, FYEKMQ (reference sequence). There are 13 residues in the CDR3. The CDR3 loop reads CASSLWTKNIQYF. The full variable domain, rest sourced from reference TRBV13 and TRBJ2-4, is AAGVIQSPRHLIKEKRETATLKCYPIPRHDTVYWYQQGPGQDPQFLISFYEKMQSDKGSIPDRFSAQQFSDYHSELNMSSLELGDSALYFCASSLWTKNIQYFGAGTRLSVL.

J is TRBJ1-1 and V is TRBV30; TCRdb returns TRBD1, unconfirmable since there is no DNA. The germline V gene encodes CDR1 GTSNPN and CDR2 SVGIG (reference sequence). This CDR3 contains 13 residues. CDR3 in amino acids: CAWSPGGETEAFF.

The chain employs TRBV2 and TRBJ2-5; the TCRdb D gene call, TRBD1, has no DNA to confirm it. This CDR3 region has 16 residues. Germline V CDR1 and CDR2: SNHLY, FYNNEI. The CDR3 sequence is CASSGLGQGTDGTQYF.

The chain is built from TRBV29-1 and TRBJ2-1. The CDR3 covers 13 residues. Germline CDR1 reads SQVTM; CDR2 reads ANQGSEA. The CDR3 loop reads CSVFHISYNEQFF.

The chain recombines TRBV10-3 with TRBJ2-7; TCRdb selects TRBD1, and the lack of DNA leaves this call unchecked. The CDR3 is 11 amino acids. Germline V lookup: CDR1 ENHRY, CDR2 SYGVKD. This CDR3 is CAISPGREQYF.

The J gene is TRBJ2-7, the V gene TRBV7-9; TCRdb selects TRBD1, and the lack of DNA leaves this call unchecked. Germline V gene data show CDR1 as SEHNR and CDR2 as FQNEAQ (reference sequence). The CDR3 runs 13 residues. The CDR3 protein is CASSPQDRVEQYF. The full variable domain, rest sourced from reference TRBV7-9 and TRBJ2-7, is DTGVSQNPRHKITKRGQNVTFRCDPISEHNRLYWYRQTLGQGPEFLTYFQNEAQLEKSRLLSDRFSAERPKGSFSTLEIQRTEQGDSAMYLCASSPQDRVEQYFGPGTRLTVT.

The chain couples TRBV3-1 to TRBJ2-2; TCRdb's D gene call, TRBD2, goes unchecked for lack of DNA. This CDR3 is built from 14 residues. The germline CDR1 and CDR2 sequences are LGHDT and YNNKEL (reference sequence). CDR3 loop: CASSQELAVGELFF.

This rearrangement joins TRBV29-1 to TRBJ2-7; TCRdb's assignment of TRBD1 cannot be checked, as there is no DNA. This CDR3 has 14 amino acids. Germline V gene data show CDR1 as SQVTM and CDR2 as ANQGSEA. This CDR3 is CSVITGTDTYEQYF.

The rearrangement uses TRBV25-1 and TRBJ1-2; lacking DNA, the TRBD1 call made by TCRdb goes unchecked. Germline CDR1 MGHDK, CDR2 SYGVNS. The CDR3 is 16 residues long. The CDR3 loop reads CASSDYRGRDDYGYTF.

The genes are TRBV24-1 and TRBJ2-2. Germline-derived CDR1 and CDR2 are KGHDR and SFDVKD. This CDR3 comprises 13 residues. CDR3 in amino acids: CATRPWGTGELFF.